A selection of T cell receptor beta chains follows, all from one sample in a study of T-cell reconstitution after alpha-beta-depleted transplantation in children. In TCRdb, the PCR reads were re-called with MiXCR into one record per CDR3 protein. Among approximately 420,000 distinct CDR3 sequences, approximately 11% were seen once, and the ten largest hold roughly 5.5%. The specimen comprised PBMCs from the stem cell graft donor, sampled from the stem cell graft. The receptors were gathered from a human donor who donated a stem cell graft to a child with acute myeloid leukemia. CDR3s include the opening cysteine and the closing phenylalanine or tryptophan. The D gene is left open where the match is weak. The listing skips clone size in some rows; elsewhere it reads once, few, many or a size class.

j_call cdr3_length d_call v_call clone_size cdr3_aa cdr3_nt
TRBJ2-5 17 TRBD2 TRBV4-2 many CASSQDRWGGFQETQYF TGTGCCAGCAGCCAAGATCGTTGGGGGGGGTTCCAAGAGACCCAGTACTTC
TRBJ1-4 14 NA TRBV6-2/TRBV6-3 few CASNDRATNEKLFF TGTGCCAGCAACGACCGAGCAACTAATGAAAAACTGTTTTTT
TRBJ2-1 17 NA TRBV3-1 many CASSPQGLQSSYNEQFF TGTGCCAGCAGCCCTCAGGGGCTGCAGAGCTCCTACAATGAGCAGTTCTTC
TRBJ2-3 13 NA TRBV5-1 many CASSLVPGDTQYF TGCGCCAGCAGCTTGGTCCCAGGCGATACGCAGTATTTT
TRBJ2-1 15 TRBD2 TRBV5-1 many CASRRGTSGGQEQFF TGCGCCAGCAGGAGGGGGACTAGCGGGGGCCAGGAGCAGTTCTTC
TRBJ2-7 13 NA TRBV20-1 many CSAIPGISYEQYF TGCAGTGCTATCCCAGGGATCTCCTACGAGCAGTACTTC
TRBJ2-3 14 NA TRBV30 NA CAWNLASRGDTQYF TGTGCCTGGAACCTCGCGTCGCGGGGAGATACGCAGTATTTT
TRBJ1-1 14 NA TRBV11-2 few CASSLGQINTEAFF TGTGCCAGCAGCTTAGGACAGATTAACACTGAAGCTTTCTTT
TRBJ2-1 20 TRBD2 TRBV4-2 few CASSQGVGLAGAGPHNEQFF TGTGCCAGCAGCCAAGGCGTAGGACTAGCGGGAGCCGGCCCTCACAATGAGCAGTTCTTC
TRBJ2-4 17 TRBD2 TRBV5-1 NA CASSSPGSGGKKNIQYF TGCGCCAGCAGCTCGCCCGGAAGCGGGGGGAAAAAAAACATTCAGTACTTC
TRBJ2-5 15 TRBD1 TRBV29-1 NA CSVELMDRPRATQYF TGCAGCGTTGAATTAATGGACAGGCCAAGAGCGACCCAGTACTTC
TRBJ2-1 12 NA TRBV5-1 many CASSLVLGEQFF TGCGCCAGCAGCTTGGTGCTCGGTGAGCAGTTCTTC
TRBJ2-7 13 NA TRBV20-1 NA CSARPTSSYEQYF TGCAGTGCTAGACCCACGAGCTCCTACGAGCAGTACTTC
TRBJ2-5 13 NA TRBV20-1 NA CSANSGRKETQYF TGCAGTGCTAACTCGGGAAGGAAAGAGACCCAGTACTTC
TRBJ2-3 14 NA TRBV5-1 many CASSRVAQTDTQYF TGCGCCAGCAGCCGGGTGGCACAAACAGATACGCAGTATTTT
TRBJ2-3 15 TRBD2 TRBV24-1 few CATSEAGGRTDTQYF TGTGCCACCAGTGAAGCGGGGGGGCGCACAGATACGCAGTATTTT
TRBJ2-5 15 NA TRBV10-3 few CAISESIRAAETQYF TGTGCCATCAGTGAGTCGATCAGGGCAGCCGAGACCCAGTACTTC
TRBJ2-5 18 TRBD2 TRBV5-1 many CASSLNLLSGRPGETQYF TGCGCCAGCAGCTTGAATCTCCTCAGCGGGAGGCCGGGGGAGACCCAGTACTTC
TRBJ2-7 14 NA TRBV21-1 few CASSKEGAPYEQYF TGTGCCAGCAGCAAAGAGGGGGCTCCCTACGAGCAGTACTTC
TRBJ1-5 14 NA TRBV29-1 NA CSVREGNTNQPQHF TGCAGCGTTCGGGAAGGAAATACTAATCAGCCCCAGCATTTT
TRBJ2-5 20 TRBD2 TRBV11-2 NA CASSLEGGGRGALWEETQYF TGTGCCAGCAGCTTAGAAGGGGGAGGGCGGGGGGCTTTGTGGGAAGAGACCCAGTACTTC
TRBJ2-7 17 TRBD2 TRBV5-1 NA CASSSGTGGMASYEQYF TGCGCCAGCAGCTCCGGAACGGGGGGGATGGCATCCTACGAGCAGTACTTC
TRBJ2-5 13 TRBD1 TRBV12-3/TRBV12-4 NA CASSRDRAKTQYF TGTGCCAGCAGTAGGGACAGGGCGAAGACCCAGTACTTC
TRBJ2-3 14 NA TRBV4-1 few CASTATGEADTQYF TGCGCCAGCACTGCCACCGGGGAGGCAGATACGCAGTATTTT
TRBJ2-3 16 TRBD2 TRBV29-1 few CSVEGLAEWGPDTQYF TGCAGCGTTGAAGGACTAGCGGAGTGGGGCCCAGATACGCAGTATTTT
TRBJ1-1 11 TRBD1 TRBV27 NA CASGTGLNAFF TGTGCCAGCGGGACAGGGCTTAATGCTTTCTTT
TRBJ2-2 16 NA TRBV6-1 NA CASTGGGTPNTGELFF TGTGCCAGCACAGGGGGGGGGACGCCGAACACCGGGGAGCTGTTTTTT
TRBJ1-4 14 TRBD1 TRBV20-1 many CSAKDRIGDEKLFF TGCAGTGCCAAGGACAGGATCGGGGATGAAAAACTGTTTTTT
TRBJ2-1 15 NA TRBV9 NA CASSVVNLAGSEQFF TGTGCCAGCAGCGTAGTGAATCTGGCGGGTTCTGAGCAGTTCTTC
TRBJ2-2 15 TRBD2 TRBV5-4 once CASSFRGRFAGELFF TGTGCCAGCAGCTTCCGCGGGAGGTTCGCCGGGGAGCTGTTTTTT
TRBJ2-1 17 TRBD2 TRBV6-5 many CASSSGGSGSSYNEQFF TGTGCCAGCAGTTCAGGGGGTAGCGGGAGTTCCTACAATGAGCAGTTCTTC
TRBJ2-7 16 NA TRBV20-1 NA CSARPTGMDLSYEQYF TGCAGTGCTAGACCAACCGGTATGGATTTGTCCTACGAGCAGTACTTC
TRBJ1-2 15 NA TRBV7-3 NA CASSFGGTTVHGYTF TGTGCCAGCAGCTTCGGGGGAACGACAGTACATGGCTACACCTTC
TRBJ2-5 15 NA TRBV20-1 NA CSALGRAGNQETQYF TGCAGTGCTTTAGGTCGTGCAGGCAACCAAGAGACCCAGTACTTC
TRBJ2-2 14 TRBD2 TRBV29-1 few CSVGREGYTGELFF TGCAGCGTCGGGCGGGAGGGATACACCGGGGAGCTGTTTTTT
TRBJ2-5 15 NA TRBV5-1 many CASSQGVVEQETQYF TGCGCCAGCAGCCAGGGAGTAGTGGAACAAGAGACCCAGTACTTC
TRBJ2-3 17 NA TRBV18 NA CASSPVAGKGSTDTQYF TGTGCCAGCTCACCCGTAGCAGGGAAGGGGAGCACAGATACGCAGTATTTT
TRBJ2-3 16 TRBD2 TRBV29-1 many CSVAGLAGLLTDTQYF TGCAGCGTAGCGGGACTAGCGGGACTTCTCACAGATACGCAGTATTTT
TRBJ2-1 12 NA TRBV29-1 many CSVGPQDNEQFF TGCAGCGTTGGCCCACAGGACAATGAGCAGTTCTTC
TRBJ2-1 15 TRBD1 TRBV9 many CASSVGTGGFNEQFF TGTGCCAGCAGCGTAGGGACAGGGGGGTTCAATGAGCAGTTCTTC
TRBJ2-5 16 TRBD2 TRBV7-3 NA CASSPNSGRGEETQYF TGTGCCAGCAGCCCAAATAGCGGGAGGGGAGAAGAGACCCAGTACTTC
TRBJ2-6 18 NA TRBV7-3 few CASSPQARGVSGANVLTF TGTGCCAGCAGCCCCCAGGCAAGGGGGGTCTCTGGGGCCAACGTCCTGACTTTC
TRBJ2-7 16 TRBD2 TRBV20-1 few CSARDGNSGSFGEQYF TGCAGTGCTAGAGATGGGAATAGCGGGAGCTTCGGCGAGCAGTACTTC
TRBJ2-7 16 TRBD2 TRBV7-2 NA CASSLVASGRQLEQYF TGTGCCAGCAGCTTAGTCGCTAGCGGGAGGCAGCTCGAGCAGTACTTC
TRBJ1-3 14 TRBD1 TRBV7-9 NA CASSPGGPGDTIYF TGTGCCAGCAGCCCAGGGGGGCCGGGGGACACCATATATTTT
TRBJ2-5 15 TRBD1 TRBV29-1 few CSVLSGTGGLETQYF TGCAGCGTACTTTCCGGGACAGGGGGCCTGGAGACCCAGTACTTC
TRBJ1-6 14 NA TRBV14 few CASSRQELNSPLHF TGTGCCAGCAGTCGACAGGAGCTTAATTCACCCCTCCACTTT
TRBJ1-5 15 NA TRBV20-1 few CSASVTGREGQPQHF TGCAGTGCTAGCGTTACAGGGCGGGAGGGTCAGCCCCAGCATTTT
TRBJ1-5 16 NA TRBV20-1 few CSARVTGRNSNQPQHF TGCAGTGCTAGGGTGACGGGACGGAATAGCAATCAGCCCCAGCATTTT
TRBJ1-6 15 NA TRBV20-1 NA CSAREPGLYNSPLHF TGCAGTGCTAGAGAACCGGGCCTCTATAATTCACCCCTCCACTTT
TRBJ1-5 17 NA TRBV12-3/TRBV12-4 few CASSLELGGAGMQPQHF TGTGCCAGCAGTTTAGAGTTGGGGGGCGCGGGAATGCAGCCCCAGCATTTT
TRBJ2-7 18 NA TRBV20-1 few CSASAPGQAPMRLYEQYF TGCAGTGCTAGCGCCCCGGGACAAGCCCCCATGAGACTCTACGAGCAGTACTTC
TRBJ1-3 16 TRBD1 TRBV2 once CASSTGQGALGNTIYF TGTGCCAGCAGCACCGGACAGGGGGCGCTTGGAAACACCATATATTTT